This T cell receptor (beta chain) was identified in a study of shared clonotypes between healthy human individuals. Study background: Three plates each covered CD4 naive and memory; CD8 naive two, CD8 memory one.

Overall study results and limits: Across a handful of donors, naive CD4 shared roughly 5%, naive CD8 about 3.2%, memory CD4 2% to 2.5%, memory CD8 approximately 0.4%.

Regarding this clone: Its matching antigen is unknown.

Deep-level assay runs were performed. In the source study's methods: Because ImmunoSEQ provided only junction sequences with no quality scores, the filtering differed. Generated by immunoSEQ multiplex PCR, the TCRdb table keeps only in-frame clones and is missing some. The V and J calls and clone size come from that table; D and trimming were worked out from the DNA. The data show roughly 1,100,000 clones, about 75% seen once. The sequenced material came from memory CD4+ T cells sorted from blood. Subset defined: CD45RA-negative fraction. The sequence came from a man younger than 30 in good health.

For the CDR3, the DNA is TGTGCCATCAGTGGGACTTACAGCTACGAGCAGTACTTC. It yields the protein CAISGTYSYEQYF. The chain employs TRBV10-3 and TRBJ2-7; TRBD2 might be the D (5 bases). V dropped 4 bases and J dropped 3 bases, with 10 bases sitting between them. CDR1 is ENHRY, CDR2 SYGVKD, per germline. The CDR3 extends over 13 amino acids.